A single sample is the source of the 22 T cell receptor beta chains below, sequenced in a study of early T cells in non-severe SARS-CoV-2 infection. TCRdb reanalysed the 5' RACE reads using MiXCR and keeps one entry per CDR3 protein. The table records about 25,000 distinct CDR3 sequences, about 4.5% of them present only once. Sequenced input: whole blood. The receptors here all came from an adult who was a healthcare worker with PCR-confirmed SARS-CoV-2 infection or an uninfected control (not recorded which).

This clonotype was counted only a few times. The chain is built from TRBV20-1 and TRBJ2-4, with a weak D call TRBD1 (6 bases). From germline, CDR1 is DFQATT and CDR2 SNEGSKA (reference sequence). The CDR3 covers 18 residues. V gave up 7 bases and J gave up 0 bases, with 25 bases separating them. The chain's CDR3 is CSVKPKKGQQLAKNIQYF. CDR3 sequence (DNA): TGCAGTGTCAAACCGAAGAAAGGACAGCAGCTAGCCAAAAACATTCAGTACTTC.

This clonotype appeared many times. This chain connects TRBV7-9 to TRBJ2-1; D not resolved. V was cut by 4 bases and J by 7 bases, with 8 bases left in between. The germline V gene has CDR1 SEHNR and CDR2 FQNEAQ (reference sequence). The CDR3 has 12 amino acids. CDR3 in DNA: TGTGCCAGCAGCTCCCCTATGAATGAGCAGTTCTTC. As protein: CASSSPMNEQFF.

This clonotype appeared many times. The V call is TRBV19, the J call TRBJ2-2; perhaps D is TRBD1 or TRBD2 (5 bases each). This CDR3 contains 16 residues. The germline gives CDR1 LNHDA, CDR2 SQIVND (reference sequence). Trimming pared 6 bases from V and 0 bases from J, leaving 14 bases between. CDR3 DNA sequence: TGTGCCAGTAGCAAGTCCGGGACCGCGAACACCGGGGAGCTGTTTTTT. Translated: CASSKSGTANTGELFF.

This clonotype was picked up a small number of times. Here the CDR3 reads CATSDLSGRGTDTQYF. In DNA form, the CDR3 reads TGTGCCACCAGTGATTTGAGCGGGAGGGGGACAGATACGCAGTATTTT. The chain links TRBV24-1 to TRBJ2-3, with 10 bases that match TRBD2. J was trimmed by 3 bases and V by 0 bases; bases with no gene match: 2. Germline V lookup: CDR1 KGHDR, CDR2 SFDVKD. The CDR3 runs to 16 residues.

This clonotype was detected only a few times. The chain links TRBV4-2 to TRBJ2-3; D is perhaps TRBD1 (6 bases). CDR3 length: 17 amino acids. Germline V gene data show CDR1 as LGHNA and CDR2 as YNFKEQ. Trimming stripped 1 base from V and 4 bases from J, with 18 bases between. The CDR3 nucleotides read TGTGCCAGCAGCCAAGGGAATCGAGGGGGTCCCCCAGATACGCAGTATTTT. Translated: CASSQGNRGGPPDTQYF.

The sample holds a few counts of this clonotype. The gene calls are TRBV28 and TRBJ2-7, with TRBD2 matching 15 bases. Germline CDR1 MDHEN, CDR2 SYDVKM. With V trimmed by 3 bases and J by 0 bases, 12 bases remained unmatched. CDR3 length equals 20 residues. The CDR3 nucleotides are TGTGCCAGCAGTTTGATGTGGGGACTAGCGGGAGGCCAAGACTCCTACGAGCAGTACTTC. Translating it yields CASSLMWGLAGGQDSYEQYF.

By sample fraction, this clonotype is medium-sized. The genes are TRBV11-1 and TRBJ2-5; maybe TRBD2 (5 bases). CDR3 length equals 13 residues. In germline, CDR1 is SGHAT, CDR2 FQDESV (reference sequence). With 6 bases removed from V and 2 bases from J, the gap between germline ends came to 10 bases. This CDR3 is CASRSGEQETQYF. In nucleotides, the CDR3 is TGTGCCAGCAGATCCGGGGAACAAGAGACCCAGTACTTC.

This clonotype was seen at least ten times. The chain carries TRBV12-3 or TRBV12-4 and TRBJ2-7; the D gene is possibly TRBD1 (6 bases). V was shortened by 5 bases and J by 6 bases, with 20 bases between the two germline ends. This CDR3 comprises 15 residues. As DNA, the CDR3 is TGTGCCAGCAGTCCACACCAAACAGGGACCGCCGAGCAGTACTTC. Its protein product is CASSPHQTGTAEQYF.

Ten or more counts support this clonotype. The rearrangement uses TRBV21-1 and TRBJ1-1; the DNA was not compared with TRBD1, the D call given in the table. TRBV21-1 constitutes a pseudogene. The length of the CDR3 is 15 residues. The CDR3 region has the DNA TGTGCCAGCAGCAAACGAGGGGGCGGTCTCACTGAAGCTTTCTTT. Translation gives CASSKRGGGLTEAFF.

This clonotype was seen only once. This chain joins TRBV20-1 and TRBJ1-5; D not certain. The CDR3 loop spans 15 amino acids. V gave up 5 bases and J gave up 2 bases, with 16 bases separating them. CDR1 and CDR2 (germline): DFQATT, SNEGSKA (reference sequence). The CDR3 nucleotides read TGCAGTGCTCAACTTATAGTTTCGGGCAATCAGCCCCAGCATTTT. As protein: CSAQLIVSGNQPQHF.

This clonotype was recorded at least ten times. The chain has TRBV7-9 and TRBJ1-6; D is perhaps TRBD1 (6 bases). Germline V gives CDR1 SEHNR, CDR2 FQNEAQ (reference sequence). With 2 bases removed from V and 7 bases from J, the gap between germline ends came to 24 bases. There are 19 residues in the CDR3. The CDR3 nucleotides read TGTGCCAGCAGCTTAACCGGGACTGATTCGCAGGGGCTAAATTCACCCCTCCACTTT. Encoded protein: CASSLTGTDSQGLNSPLHF.

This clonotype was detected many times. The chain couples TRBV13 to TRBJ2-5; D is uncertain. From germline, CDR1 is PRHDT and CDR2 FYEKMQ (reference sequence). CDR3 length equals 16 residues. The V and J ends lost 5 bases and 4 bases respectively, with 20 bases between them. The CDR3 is CASSARGPVLGETQYF. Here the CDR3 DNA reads TGTGCCAGCAGCGCCAGAGGCCCAGTCTTGGGAGAGACCCAGTACTTC. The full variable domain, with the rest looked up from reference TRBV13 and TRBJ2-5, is AAGVIQSPRHLIKEKRETATLKCYPIPRHDTVYWYQQGPGQDPQFLISFYEKMQSDKGSIPDRFSAQQFSDYHSELNMSSLELGDSALYFCASSARGPVLGETQYFGPGTRLLVL.

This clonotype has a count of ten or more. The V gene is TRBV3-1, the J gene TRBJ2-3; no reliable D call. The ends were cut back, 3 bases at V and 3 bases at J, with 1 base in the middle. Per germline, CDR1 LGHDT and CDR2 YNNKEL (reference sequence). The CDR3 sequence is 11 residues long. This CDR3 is CASSQTDTQYF. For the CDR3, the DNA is TGTGCCAGCAGCCAGACAGATACGCAGTATTTT.

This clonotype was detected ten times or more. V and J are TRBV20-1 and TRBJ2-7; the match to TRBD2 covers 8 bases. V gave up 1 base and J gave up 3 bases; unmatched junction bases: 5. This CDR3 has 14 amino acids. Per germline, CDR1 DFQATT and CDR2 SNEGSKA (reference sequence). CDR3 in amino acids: CSARVIAGNYEQYF. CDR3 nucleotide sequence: TGCAGTGCTAGAGTGATAGCGGGGAACTACGAGCAGTACTTC.

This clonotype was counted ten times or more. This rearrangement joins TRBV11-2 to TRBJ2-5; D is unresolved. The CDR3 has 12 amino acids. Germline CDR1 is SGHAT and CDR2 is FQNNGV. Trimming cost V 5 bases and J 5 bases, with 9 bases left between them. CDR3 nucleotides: TGTGCCAGCAGCGCGGTCGGGGAGACCCAGTACTTC. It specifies CASSAVGETQYF.

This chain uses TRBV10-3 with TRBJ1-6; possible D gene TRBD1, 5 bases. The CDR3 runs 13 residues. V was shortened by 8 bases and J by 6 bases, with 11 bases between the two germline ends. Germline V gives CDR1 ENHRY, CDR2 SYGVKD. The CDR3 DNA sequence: TGTGCCATCTGGGCAGGGCCTAATTCACCCCTCCACTTT. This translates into CAIWAGPNSPLHF.

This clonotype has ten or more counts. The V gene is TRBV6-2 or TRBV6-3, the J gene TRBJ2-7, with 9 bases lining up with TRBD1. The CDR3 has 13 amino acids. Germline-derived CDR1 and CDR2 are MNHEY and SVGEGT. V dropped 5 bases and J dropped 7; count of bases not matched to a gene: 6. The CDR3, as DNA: TGTGCCAGCAGTCTACAGGGGGCTAGTGAGCAGTACTTC. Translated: CASSLQGASEQYF.

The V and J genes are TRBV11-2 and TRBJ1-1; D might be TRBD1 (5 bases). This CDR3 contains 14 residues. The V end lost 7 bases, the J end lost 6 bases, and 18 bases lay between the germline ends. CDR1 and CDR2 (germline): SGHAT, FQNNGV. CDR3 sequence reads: CASKKTEGIAEAFF. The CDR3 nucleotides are TGTGCCAGCAAAAAGACGGAGGGGATCGCTGAAGCTTTCTTT.

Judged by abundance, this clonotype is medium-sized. The CDR3 DNA sequence: TGCAGTGCTAGAGCTGCTAGCGAGGTTTCCGAGCAGTACTTC. Protein product: CSARAASEVSEQYF. The chain uses TRBV20-1 and TRBJ2-7; TRBD2 might be the D (6 bases). The V gene lost 1 base and the J gene lost 6 bases, with 16 bases spanning the gap. Germline V CDR1 and CDR2: DFQATT, SNEGSKA (reference sequence). The CDR3 covers 14 residues.

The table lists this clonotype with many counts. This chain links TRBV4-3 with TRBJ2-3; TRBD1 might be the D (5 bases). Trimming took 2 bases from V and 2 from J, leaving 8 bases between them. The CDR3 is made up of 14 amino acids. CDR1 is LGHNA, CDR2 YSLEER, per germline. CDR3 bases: TGCGCCAGCAGCCAAATAGGGGTCACAGATACGCAGTATTTT. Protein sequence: CASSQIGVTDTQYF.

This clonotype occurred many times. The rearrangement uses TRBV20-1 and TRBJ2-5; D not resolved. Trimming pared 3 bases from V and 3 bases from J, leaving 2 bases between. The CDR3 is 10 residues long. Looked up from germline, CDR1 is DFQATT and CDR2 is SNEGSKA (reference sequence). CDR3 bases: TGCAGTGCTAGTGAAGAGACCCAGTACTTC. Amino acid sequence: CSASEETQYF.

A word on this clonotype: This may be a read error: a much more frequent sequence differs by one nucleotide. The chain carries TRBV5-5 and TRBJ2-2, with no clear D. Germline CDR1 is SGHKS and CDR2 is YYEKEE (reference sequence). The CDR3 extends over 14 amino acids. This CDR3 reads CVSSLVSRTGELFF. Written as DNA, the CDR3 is TGTGTCAGCAGCTTGGTCTCTAGGACCGGGGAGCTGTTTTTT.